Listed below are T cell receptor beta chains from one sample, sequenced in a study of T-cell reconstitution after alpha-beta-depleted transplantation in children. TCRdb recomputed calls from the PCR reads with MiXCR, one row per CDR3 protein. The sample consists of roughly 200,000 distinct CDR3 sequences, under 13% of them appearing once. The source material was PBMCs, sampled before TCRalphabeta/CD19-depleted stem cell transplant. These TCRs come from a child less than two years old with acute myeloid leukemia, due to receive a stem cell transplant. Both conserved end residues are part of each CDR3. D genes are given only for firm matches. Clone size appears in some rows only: once, few, many, or a class for an expanded clone.

>TRBD1|TRBJ1-1|TRBV29-1|many
TGCAGTATACTGACAGGGAGTGAAAACACTGAAGCTTTCTTT
CSILTGSENTEAFF
>NA|TRBJ1-5|TRBV3-1|many
TGTGCCAGCAGTCAAAAGGTTAGCAATCAGCCCCAGCATTTT
CASSQKVSNQPQHF
>NA|TRBJ1-1|TRBV5-1|many
TGCGCCAGCAGCTTGAACGGGGAAACTGAAGCTTTCTTT
CASSLNGETEAFF
>NA|TRBJ2-7|TRBV5-1|NA
TGCGCCAGCCCGGTCTCCTACGAGCAGTACTTC
CASPVSYEQYF
>NA|TRBJ1-5|TRBV7-9|many
TGTGCCAGCAGCCCTGATCGTAGCAATCAGCCCCAGCATTTT
CASSPDRSNQPQHF
>TRBD2|TRBJ2-7|TRBV20-1|many
TGCAGTGCTAGGGTACCGGGACTAGCGCCTTACGAGCAGTACTTC
CSARVPGLAPYEQYF
>NA|TRBJ2-4|TRBV6-5|many
TGTGCCAGCAGTTACTCAGGGGCCAAAAACATTCAGTACTTC
CASSYSGAKNIQYF
>TRBD1|TRBJ2-3|TRBV24-1|many
TGTGCCACCAGTGATTCTCCGGACAGGGCAGATACGCAGTATTTT
CATSDSPDRADTQYF
>TRBD1|TRBJ2-5|TRBV24-1|many
TGTGCCACCAGTGATTTTCCCGGGACAGGGGTCGAGACCCAGTACTTC
CATSDFPGTGVETQYF
>TRBD1|TRBJ2-1|TRBV20-1|many
TGCAGTGCTCGACAGGGGTACAATGAGCAGTTCTTC
CSARQGYNEQFF
>NA|TRBJ1-1|TRBV19|many
TGTGCCAGTAGAACACCCGGACAGAACACTGAAGCTTTCTTT
CASRTPGQNTEAFF
>NA|TRBJ2-1|TRBV18|NA
TGTGCCAGCTCACCACTACAGAATGAGCAGTTCTTC
CASSPLQNEQFF
>NA|TRBJ2-7|TRBV5-1|few
TGCGCCAGCAGCTTGGTGACAGGATCAAGTTCCTACGAGCAGTACTTC
CASSLVTGSSSYEQYF
>NA|TRBJ1-2|TRBV28|many
TGTGCCAGCAGCCCGGGCCTCTTAAGTGGCTACACCTTC
CASSPGLLSGYTF
>NA|TRBJ1-2|TRBV6-2/TRBV6-3|many
TGTGCCAGCAGTCGCGGGGAACTTCTCGGGATAAACTATGGCTACACCTTC
CASSRGELLGINYGYTF
>TRBD1|TRBJ1-1|TRBV18|many
TGTGCCAGCTCACAACCAGGGGGGAGAGCTGAAGCTTTCTTT
CASSQPGGRAEAFF
>NA|TRBJ2-1|TRBV2|many
TGTGCCAGTATAGGGCAGTTCGGGCGTTACAATGAGCAGTTCTTC
CASIGQFGRYNEQFF
>NA|TRBJ2-6|TRBV29-1|many
TGCAGCGTTCAGGTTTACTCTGGGGCCAACGTCCTGACTTTC
CSVQVYSGANVLTF
>NA|TRBJ1-5|TRBV6-5|NA
TGTGCCAGCAGTTACTCGACGGGGGCACAGGGTCAGCCCCAGCATTTT
CASSYSTGAQGQPQHF
>NA|TRBJ2-2|TRBV10-3|many
TGTGCCATCAGTGTCGACAGTCACAACACCGGGGAGCTGTTTTTT
CAISVDSHNTGELFF
>TRBD2|TRBJ2-2|TRBV12-3/TRBV12-4|many
TGTGCCAGCAACCCAACTCCGGGACTAGCGGGAGGGCCGGACACCGGGGAGCTGTTTTTT
CASNPTPGLAGGPDTGELFF
>TRBD2|TRBJ2-7|TRBV10-3|many
TGTGCCATCACCGAACCCCGAACTAGCGGGGATAAATACGAGCAGTACTTC
CAITEPRTSGDKYEQYF
>TRBD2|TRBJ2-5|TRBV29-1|many
TGCAGCGTTGAAGTTTTCCGACGGGAGGAAGAGACCCAGTACTTC
CSVEVFRREEETQYF
>TRBD1|TRBJ1-2|TRBV7-9|many
TGTGCCAGCAGCGCCGGGACAGCGAGAGGCGGTGGCTACACCTTC
CASSAGTARGGGYTF
>NA|TRBJ2-1|TRBV5-6|many
TGTGCCAGCAGCCTCCCTTACACCAATGAGCAGTTCTTC
CASSLPYTNEQFF
>NA|TRBJ1-2|TRBV20-1|many
TGCAGTGCTAGAAAGGGGGTCGGGGATGGCTACACCTTC
CSARKGVGDGYTF
>NA|TRBJ2-4|TRBV20-1|many
TGCAGTGCCCTCCCTCCTTCTGCCAAAAACATTCAGTACTTC
CSALPPSAKNIQYF
>TRBD1|TRBJ1-1|TRBV7-9|many
TGTGCCAGCAGTCCTGGACAGGGGAGCGCTGAAGCTTTCTTT
CASSPGQGSAEAFF
>TRBD1|TRBJ1-2|TRBV12-3/TRBV12-4|many
TGTGCCATCGGCGGGACAGGTGATAACTATGGCTACACCTTC
CAIGGTGDNYGYTF
>NA|TRBJ2-5|TRBV11-2|medium-sized
TGTGCCAGCAGCTTAGATTCAGGGTACGGAGAGACCCAGTACTTC
CASSLDSGYGETQYF
>TRBD2|TRBJ2-5|TRBV5-6|NA
TGTGCCAGCAGGGGTACTAGCGGGGGATTAGAGACCCAGTACTTC
CASRGTSGGLETQYF
>NA|TRBJ2-1|TRBV24-1|NA
TGTGCCACCAGTGATTTTCTCGGGGAGCAGTTCTTC
CATSDFLGEQFF
>NA|TRBJ1-1|TRBV6-5|many
TGTGCCAGCAGTTACTCGGACAGAAACACTGAAGCTTTCTTT
CASSYSDRNTEAFF
>NA|TRBJ1-5|TRBV20-1|many
TGCAGTGCTAGAGCCCAATATAGCAATCAGCCCCAGCATTTT
CSARAQYSNQPQHF
>NA|TRBJ2-1|TRBV20-1|many
TGCAGTGCTAGAGAGGGGGGTGCAGACAATGAGCAGTTCTTC
CSAREGGADNEQFF
>NA|TRBJ1-2|TRBV28|many
TGTGCCAGCAGTTTAAAATCTCGGGACTATTTCCATGGCTACACCTTC
CASSLKSRDYFHGYTF
>NA|TRBJ1-1|TRBV12-3/TRBV12-4|few
TGTGCCAGCTCCCCTCGGGTGCCGGGGACTGAAGCTTTCTTT
CASSPRVPGTEAFF
>NA|TRBJ2-7|TRBV12-3/TRBV12-4|many
TGTGCCAGCAGTTTATACTGGAAGAGCTCCTACGAGCAGTACTTC
CASSLYWKSSYEQYF
>TRBD1|TRBJ1-6|TRBV12-3/TRBV12-4|many
TGTGCCAGCCTCCGGACAGGGAATTCACCCCTCCACTTT
CASLRTGNSPLHF
>TRBD2|TRBJ2-1|TRBV20-1|NA
TGCAGTGCTAGAGTCCAAGCGGGGGGACTAGCGGTCGATGAGCAGTTCTTC
CSARVQAGGLAVDEQFF
>TRBD1|TRBJ1-5|TRBV20-1|many
TGCAGTGCTAGAGAGACAGGGAATCAGCCCCAGCATTTT
CSARETGNQPQHF